The clone carrying this T cell receptor beta chain was seen just once. As yet, its antigen is unknown. The CDR3 is 14 residues long. CDR1 is SGHTA and CDR2 is FQGNSA in the germline V gene. Trimming removed 3 bases from V and 4 bases from J, with 10 bases in between. This record belongs to a study of cytomegalovirus exposure and HLA in healthy donors. In the study overall: The roughly 120 validation repertoires, a later analysis reported, used the same platform as the roughly 710 first-cohort repertoires.

Findings of the study overall: Whilst most TCR sequences proved rare, a subset of public TCRs occurred across many donors.

Method: immunoSEQ multiplex PCR; TCRdb's copy keeps in-frame clones and lacks some. The sample holds some 270,000 clones, 65% to 90% seen once. The sequenced material came from PBMCs. This clonotype originated in a woman aged 18-35 years in good health and CMV-seronegative. This chain links TRBV7-2 with TRBJ2-1; weak D call: TRBD2 (5 bases). The DNA for the CDR3 is TGTGCCAGCAGCTTTATAGCGAGATACAATGAGCAGTTCTTC. It is translated as CASSFIARYNEQFF. Based on the CDR3 plus reference TRBV7-2 and TRBJ2-1, the full variable domain is GAGVSQSPSNKVTEKGKDVELRCDPISGHTALYWYRQSLGQGLEFLIYFQGNSAPDKSGLPSDRFSAERTGGSVSTLTIQRTQQEDSAVYLCASSFIARYNEQFFGPGTRLTVL.